This is a list of T cell receptor beta chains from one sample in a study of early T cells in non-severe SARS-CoV-2 infection. TCRdb independently ran MiXCR on the 5' RACE reads; one entry per CDR3 protein. Of some 73,000 distinct CDR3 sequences listed, less than 15% are singletons. The sequenced sample consisted of whole blood. These receptors all stem from an adult who was a healthcare worker with PCR-confirmed SARS-CoV-2 infection or an uninfected control (not recorded which). Each CDR3 is given with its conserved first and last residue. The order of the fields is CDR3 protein, CDR3 DNA, J gene, V gene, clone size, D gene. A D gene is named only where the DNA matches it firmly. Clone size appears in some rows only: once, few, many, or a class for an expanded clone.

CDR3 protein: CASSELAGGNTGELFF; CDR3 DNA: TGCGCCAGCAGTGAGTTAGCGGGAGGGAACACCGGGGAGCTGTTTTTT; J gene: TRBJ2-2; V gene: TRBV10-2; clone size: many; D gene: TRBD2
CDR3 protein: CASSVDSNYGYTF; CDR3 DNA: TGTGCCAGCAGTGTAGACAGCAACTATGGCTACACCTTC; J gene: TRBJ1-2; V gene: TRBV2; clone size: -; D gene: -
CDR3 protein: CVSSLEVPGHEQYF; CDR3 DNA: TGTGTCAGCAGCTTAGAAGTACCGGGCCACGAGCAGTACTTC; J gene: TRBJ2-7; V gene: TRBV7-2; clone size: -; D gene: -
CDR3 protein: CASSLGRGGEQFF; CDR3 DNA: TGTGCCAGCAGCTTAGGGAGGGGAGGGGAGCAGTTCTTC; J gene: TRBJ2-1; V gene: TRBV9; clone size: -; D gene: TRBD2
CDR3 protein: CASGRGEGETQYF; CDR3 DNA: TGTGCCAGCGGAAGGGGCGAAGGGGAGACCCAGTACTTC; J gene: TRBJ2-5; V gene: TRBV11-2; clone size: -; D gene: -
CDR3 protein: CASRNPGTVNTEAFF; CDR3 DNA: TGTGCCAGCAGGAACCCCGGGACGGTGAACACTGAAGCTTTCTTT; J gene: TRBJ1-1; V gene: TRBV12-3/TRBV12-4; clone size: many; D gene: -
CDR3 protein: CATSTGVSPATQYF; CDR3 DNA: TGTGCCACCAGCACGGGAGTAAGTCCCGCGACCCAGTACTTC; J gene: TRBJ2-5; V gene: TRBV15; clone size: -; D gene: -
CDR3 protein: CASSLGFRENEQFF; CDR3 DNA: TGTGCCAGCAGCTTGGGGTTTCGGGAAAATGAGCAGTTCTTC; J gene: TRBJ2-1; V gene: TRBV7-9; clone size: -; D gene: -
CDR3 protein: CASSFLARHTDTQYF; CDR3 DNA: TGTGCCAGCAGCTTTCTAGCCCGCCACACAGATACGCAGTATTTT; J gene: TRBJ2-3; V gene: TRBV11-2; clone size: many; D gene: -
CDR3 protein: CASSLAQRWGEQFF; CDR3 DNA: TGCGCCAGCAGCTTGGCGCAAAGGTGGGGTGAGCAGTTCTTC; J gene: TRBJ2-1; V gene: TRBV5-1; clone size: many; D gene: -